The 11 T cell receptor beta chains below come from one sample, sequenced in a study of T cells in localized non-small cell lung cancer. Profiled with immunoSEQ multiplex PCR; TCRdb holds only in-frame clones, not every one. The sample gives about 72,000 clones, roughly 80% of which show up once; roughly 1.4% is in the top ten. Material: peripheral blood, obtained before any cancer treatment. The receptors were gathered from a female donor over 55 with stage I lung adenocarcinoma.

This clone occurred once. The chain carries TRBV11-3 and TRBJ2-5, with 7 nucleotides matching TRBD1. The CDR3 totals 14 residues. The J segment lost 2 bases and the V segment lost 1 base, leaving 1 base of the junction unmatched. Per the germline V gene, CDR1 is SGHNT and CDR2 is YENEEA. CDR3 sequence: CASSLAQGQETQYF. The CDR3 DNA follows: TGTGCCAGCAGCTTAGCACAGGGGCAAGAGACCCAGTACTTC.

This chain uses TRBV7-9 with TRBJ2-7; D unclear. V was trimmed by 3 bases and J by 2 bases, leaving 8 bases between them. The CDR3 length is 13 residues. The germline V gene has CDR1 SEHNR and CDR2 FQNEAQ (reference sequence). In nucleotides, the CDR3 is TGTGCCAGCAGCTTCGATGGACCCTACGAGCAGTACTTC. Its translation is CASSFDGPYEQYF.

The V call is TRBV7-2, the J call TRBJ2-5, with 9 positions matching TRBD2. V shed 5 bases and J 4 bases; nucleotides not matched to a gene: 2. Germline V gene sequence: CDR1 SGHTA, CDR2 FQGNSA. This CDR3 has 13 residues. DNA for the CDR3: TGTGCCAGCAGCATTAGCGGGAGAGAGACCCAGTACTTC. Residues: CASSISGRETQYF. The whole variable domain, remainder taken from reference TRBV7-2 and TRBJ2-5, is GAGVSQSPSNKVTEKGKDVELRCDPISGHTALYWYRQSLGQGLEFLIYFQGNSAPDKSGLPSDRFSAERTGGSVSTLTIQRTQQEDSAVYLCASSISGRETQYFGPGTRLLVL.

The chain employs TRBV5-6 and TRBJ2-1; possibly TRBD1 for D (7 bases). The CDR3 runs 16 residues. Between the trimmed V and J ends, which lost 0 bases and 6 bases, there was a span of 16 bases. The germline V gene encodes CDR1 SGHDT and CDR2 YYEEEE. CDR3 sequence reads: CASSLAPGRGVNEQFF. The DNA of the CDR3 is TGTGCCAGCAGCTTGGCCCCTGGCAGGGGGGTCAATGAGCAGTTCTTC.

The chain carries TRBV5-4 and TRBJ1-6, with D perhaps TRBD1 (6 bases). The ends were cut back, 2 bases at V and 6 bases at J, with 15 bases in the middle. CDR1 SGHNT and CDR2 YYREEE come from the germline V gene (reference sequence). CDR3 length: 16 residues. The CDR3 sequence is CASSFRQGLRNSPLHF. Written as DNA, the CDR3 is TGTGCCAGCAGCTTTCGGCAGGGGCTACGTAATTCACCCCTCCACTTT.

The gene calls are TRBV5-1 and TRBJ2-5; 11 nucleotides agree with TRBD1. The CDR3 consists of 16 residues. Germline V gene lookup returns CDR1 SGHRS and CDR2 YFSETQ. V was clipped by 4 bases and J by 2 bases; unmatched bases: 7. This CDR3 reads CASSIGTGGIQETQYF. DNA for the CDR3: TGCGCCAGCAGCATCGGGACAGGGGGGATACAAGAGACCCAGTACTTC.

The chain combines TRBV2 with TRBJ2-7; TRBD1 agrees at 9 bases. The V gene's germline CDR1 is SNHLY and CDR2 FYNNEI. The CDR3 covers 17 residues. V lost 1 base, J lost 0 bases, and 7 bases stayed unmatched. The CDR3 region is CASSEGTGERSSYEQYF. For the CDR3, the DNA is TGTGCCAGCAGTGAAGGGACAGGGGAACGGAGCTCCTACGAGCAGTACTTC.

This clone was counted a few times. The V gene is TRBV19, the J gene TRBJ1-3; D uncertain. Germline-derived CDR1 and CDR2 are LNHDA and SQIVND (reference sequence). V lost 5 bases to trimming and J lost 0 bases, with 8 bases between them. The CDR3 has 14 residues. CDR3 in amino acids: CASSRQSSGNTIYF. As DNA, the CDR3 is TGTGCCAGTAGTCGCCAGTCCTCTGGAAACACCATATATTTT.

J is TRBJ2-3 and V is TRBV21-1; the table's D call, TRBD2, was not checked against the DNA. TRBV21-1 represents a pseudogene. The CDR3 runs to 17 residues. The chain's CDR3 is CASSKVIGGPVRSSQYF. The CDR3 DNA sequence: TGTGCCAGCAGCAAAGTCATCGGGGGACCCGTTCGCTCTTCGCAGTATTTT.

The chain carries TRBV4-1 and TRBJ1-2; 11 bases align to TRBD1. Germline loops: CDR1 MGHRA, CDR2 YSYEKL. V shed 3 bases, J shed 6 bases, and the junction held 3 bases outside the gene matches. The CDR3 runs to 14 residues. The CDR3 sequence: CASSHGQGAHGYTF. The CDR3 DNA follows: TGCGCCAGCAGCCACGGACAGGGGGCGCATGGCTACACCTTC.

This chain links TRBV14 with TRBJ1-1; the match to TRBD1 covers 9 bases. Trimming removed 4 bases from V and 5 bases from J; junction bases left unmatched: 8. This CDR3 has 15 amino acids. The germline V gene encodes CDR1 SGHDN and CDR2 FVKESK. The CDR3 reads CASSPPGQGRTEAFF. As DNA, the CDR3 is TGTGCCAGCAGCCCCCCGGGACAGGGACGGACTGAAGCTTTCTTT.